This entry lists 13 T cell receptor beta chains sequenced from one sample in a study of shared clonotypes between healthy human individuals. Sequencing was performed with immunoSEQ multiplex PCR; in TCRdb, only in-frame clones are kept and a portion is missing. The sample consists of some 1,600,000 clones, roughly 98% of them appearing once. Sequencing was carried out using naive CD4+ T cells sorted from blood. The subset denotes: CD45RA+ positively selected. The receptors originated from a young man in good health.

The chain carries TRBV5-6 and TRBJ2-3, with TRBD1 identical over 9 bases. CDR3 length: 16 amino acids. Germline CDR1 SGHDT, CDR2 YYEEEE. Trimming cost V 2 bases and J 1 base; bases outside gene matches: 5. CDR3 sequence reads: CASSFRQGGRTDTQYF. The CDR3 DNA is TGTGCCAGCAGCTTTCGACAGGGGGGACGCACAGATACGCAGTATTTT.

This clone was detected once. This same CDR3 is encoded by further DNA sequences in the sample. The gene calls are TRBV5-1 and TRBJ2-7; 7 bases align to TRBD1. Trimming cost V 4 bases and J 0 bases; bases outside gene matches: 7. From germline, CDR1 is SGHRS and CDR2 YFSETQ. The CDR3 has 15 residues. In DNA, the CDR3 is TGCGCCAGCAGCCCCCGACAGGGCTCCTCCTACGAGCAGTACTTC. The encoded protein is CASSPRQGSSYEQYF.

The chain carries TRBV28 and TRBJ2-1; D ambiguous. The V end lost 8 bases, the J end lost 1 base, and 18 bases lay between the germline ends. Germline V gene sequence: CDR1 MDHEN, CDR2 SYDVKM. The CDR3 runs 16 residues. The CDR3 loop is CASSPSNFPSYNEQFF. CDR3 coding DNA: TGTGCCAGCTCCCCCTCTAATTTCCCATCCTACAATGAGCAGTTCTTC.

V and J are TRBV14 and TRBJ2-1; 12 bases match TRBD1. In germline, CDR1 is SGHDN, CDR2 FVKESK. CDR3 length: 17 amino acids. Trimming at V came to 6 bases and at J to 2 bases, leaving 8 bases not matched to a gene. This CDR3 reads CASSDPGTGGPYNEQFF. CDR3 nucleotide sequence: TGTGCCAGCAGTGATCCCGGGACAGGGGGCCCCTACAATGAGCAGTTCTTC.

CDR3 DNA sequence: TGTGCCAGCATGACTAGCGGGAGTTCCCAGTTCTTC. Protein: CASMTSGSSQFF. The J gene is TRBJ2-1, the V gene TRBV6-5, with 12 bases identical to TRBD2. Per the germline V gene, CDR1 is MNHEY and CDR2 is SVGAGI. The CDR3 contains 12 residues. J gave up 13 bases and V 7 bases, and 5 bases lay outside the gene matches.

CDR3 residues: CASSFQGSNQPQHF. CDR3 DNA sequence: TGTGCCAGCAGCTTCCAGGGTAGCAATCAGCCCCAGCATTTT. The V and J genes are TRBV5-4 and TRBJ1-5, with D maybe TRBD1 (5 bases). This CDR3 contains 14 residues. V was cut by 2 bases and J by 0 bases, with 6 bases left in between. Germline assignment: CDR1 SGHNT and CDR2 YYREEE (reference sequence).

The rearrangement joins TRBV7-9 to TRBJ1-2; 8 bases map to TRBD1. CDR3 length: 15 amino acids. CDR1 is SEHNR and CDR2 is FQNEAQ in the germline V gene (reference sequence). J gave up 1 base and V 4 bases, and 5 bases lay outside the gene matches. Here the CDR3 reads CASSSTGVGNYGYTF. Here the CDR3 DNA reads TGTGCCAGCAGCTCGACAGGGGTTGGTAACTATGGCTACACCTTC. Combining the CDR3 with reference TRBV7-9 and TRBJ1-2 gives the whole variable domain DTGVSQNPRHKITKRGQNVTFRCDPISEHNRLYWYRQTLGQGPEFLTYFQNEAQLEKSRLLSDRFSAERPKGSFSTLEIQRTEQGDSAMYLCASSSTGVGNYGYTFGSGTRLTVV.

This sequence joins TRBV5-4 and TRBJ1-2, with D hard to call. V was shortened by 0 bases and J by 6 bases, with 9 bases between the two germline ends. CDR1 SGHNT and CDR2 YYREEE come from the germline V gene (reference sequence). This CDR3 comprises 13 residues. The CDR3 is CASSLASGDGYTF. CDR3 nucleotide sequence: TGTGCCAGCAGCTTGGCCTCCGGGGATGGCTACACCTTC.

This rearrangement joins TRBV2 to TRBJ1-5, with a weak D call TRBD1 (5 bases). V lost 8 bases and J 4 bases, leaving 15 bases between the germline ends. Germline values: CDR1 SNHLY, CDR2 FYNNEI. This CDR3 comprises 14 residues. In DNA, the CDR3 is TGTGCCAGCTGCCCGGGGGTTCTAAATCAGCCCCAGCATTTT. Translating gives CASCPGVLNQPQHF. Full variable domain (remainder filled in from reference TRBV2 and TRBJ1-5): EPEVTQTPSHQVTQMGQEVILRCVPISNHLYFYWYRQILGQKVEFLVSFYNNEISEKSEIFDDQFSVERPDGSNFTLKIRSTKLEDSAMYFCASCPGVLNQPQHFGDGTRLSIL.

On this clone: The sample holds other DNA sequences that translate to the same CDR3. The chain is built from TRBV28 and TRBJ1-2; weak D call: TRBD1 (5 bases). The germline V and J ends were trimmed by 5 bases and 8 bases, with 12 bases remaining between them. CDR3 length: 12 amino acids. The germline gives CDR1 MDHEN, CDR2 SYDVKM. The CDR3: CASSPLTAGYTF. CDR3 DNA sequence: TGTGCCAGCAGTCCGTTGACAGCCGGCTACACCTTC.

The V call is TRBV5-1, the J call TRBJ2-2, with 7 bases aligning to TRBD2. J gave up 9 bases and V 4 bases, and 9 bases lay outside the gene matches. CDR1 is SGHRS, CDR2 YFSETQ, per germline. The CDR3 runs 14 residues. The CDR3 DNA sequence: TGCGCCAGCAGCCATACGACTAGCTCCCGGGAGCTGTTTTTT. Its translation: CASSHTTSSRELFF.

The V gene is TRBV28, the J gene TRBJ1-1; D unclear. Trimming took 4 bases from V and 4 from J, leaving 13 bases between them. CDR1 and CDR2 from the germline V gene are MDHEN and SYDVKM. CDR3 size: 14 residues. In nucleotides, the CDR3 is TGTGCCAGCAGTTCGTCGACACGAACCACTGAAGCTTTCTTT. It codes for CASSSSTRTTEAFF.

The CDR3 region has the DNA TGTGCCAGCAGTGAAGACAGGGGTTACACTGAAGCTTTCTTT. Residues: CASSEDRGYTEAFF. The J gene is TRBJ1-1, the V gene TRBV2; 7 nucleotides line up with TRBD1. V trimming: 1 base; J trimming: 3 bases; junction bases outside the gene matches: 2. The CDR3 has 14 amino acids. Germline V gene sequence: CDR1 SNHLY, CDR2 FYNNEI. The complete variable domain, with remaining parts taken from reference TRBV2 and TRBJ1-1, reads EPEVTQTPSHQVTQMGQEVILRCVPISNHLYFYWYRQILGQKVEFLVSFYNNEISEKSEIFDDQFSVERPDGSNFTLKIRSTKLEDSAMYFCASSEDRGYTEAFFGQGTRLTVV.